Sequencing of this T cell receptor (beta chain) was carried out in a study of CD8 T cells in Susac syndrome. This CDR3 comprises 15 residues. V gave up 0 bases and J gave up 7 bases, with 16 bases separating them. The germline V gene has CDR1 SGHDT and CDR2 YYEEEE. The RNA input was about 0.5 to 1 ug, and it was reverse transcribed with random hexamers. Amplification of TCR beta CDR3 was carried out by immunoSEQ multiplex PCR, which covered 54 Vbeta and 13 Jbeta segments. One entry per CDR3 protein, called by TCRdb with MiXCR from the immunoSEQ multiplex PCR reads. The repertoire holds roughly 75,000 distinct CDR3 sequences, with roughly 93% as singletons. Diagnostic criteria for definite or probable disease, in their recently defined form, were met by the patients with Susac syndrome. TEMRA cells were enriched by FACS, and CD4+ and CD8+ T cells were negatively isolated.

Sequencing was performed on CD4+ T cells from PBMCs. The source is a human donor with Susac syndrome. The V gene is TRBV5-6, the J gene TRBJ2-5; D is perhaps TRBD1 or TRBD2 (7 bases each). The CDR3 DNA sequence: TGTGCCAGCAGCTTGGCATCCGCAGGGGGGGTGACCCAGTACTTC. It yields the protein CASSLASAGGVTQYF.